The rows below give T cell receptor beta chains drawn from one sample of a study of T cells after posttransplantation cyclophosphamide. Method: immunoSEQ multiplex PCR; TCRdb's copy keeps in-frame clones and lacks some. The sample presents over 30,000 clones, none singletons. The specimen sequenced was PBMCs. Every receptor here comes from a woman in her forties or fifties in good health and a related stem cell transplant donor. Each CDR3 is given without its conserved first and last residue. Some rows mark clone size as missing; the rest say once, few, many or name a class of expanded clone.

abundance: many; len: 11; v_gene: TRBV19; CDR3aa: ASGTGGSYEQY
abundance: many; len: 12; v_gene: TRBV4-3; CDR3aa: ASSQYPNSGEQF
abundance: many; len: 12; v_gene: TRBV28; CDR3aa: ASSLVAGAQPQH
abundance: few; len: 12; v_gene: TRBV27; CDR3aa: ASSFRQGTYEQY
abundance: many; len: 13; v_gene: TRBV6-1; CDR3aa: ASSELAGRYNEQF
abundance: few; len: 13; v_gene: TRBV28; CDR3aa: ASRATDSSSYEQY
abundance: many; len: 13; v_gene: TRBV7-3; CDR3aa: ASSLSGWGTGELF
abundance: many; len: 13; v_gene: TRBV7-2; CDR3aa: ASSQSGRLQETQY
abundance: many; len: 14; v_gene: TRBV5-1; CDR3aa: ASSSDGQRPNSPLH
abundance: many; len: 14; v_gene: TRBV11-3; CDR3aa: ASSLWGRGGTGELF
abundance: many; len: 13; v_gene: TRBV7-6; CDR3aa: ASSLGTPGANVLT
abundance: many; len: 13; v_gene: TRBV6-1; CDR3aa: ASISRTVSGYGYT
abundance: many; len: 11; v_gene: TRBV9; CDR3aa: ASSSRTRETQY
abundance: few; len: 10; v_gene: TRBV23-1; CDR3aa: ASSTPREKLF
abundance: few; len: 12; v_gene: TRBV7-9; CDR3aa: ASSFSGTGNTIY
abundance: many; len: 11; v_gene: TRBV7-9; CDR3aa: ASSLKEGTEAF
abundance: many; len: 13; v_gene: TRBV7-2; CDR3aa: ASSLAGGMNTEAF
abundance: many; len: 12; v_gene: TRBV19; CDR3aa: ASSFSGGGDTQY
abundance: NA; len: 11; v_gene: TRBV7-9; CDR3aa: ASSLPVTDTQY
abundance: many; len: 11; v_gene: TRBV6-5; CDR3aa: ASSYRGYTEAF
abundance: many; len: 17; v_gene: TRBV4-3; CDR3aa: ASSQEFQTGPFSGNTIY
abundance: many; len: 13; v_gene: TRBV7-8; CDR3aa: ASSLTRILWDTQY
abundance: many; len: 12; v_gene: TRBV6-1; CDR3aa: ASRRTGTTGELF
abundance: many; len: 11; v_gene: TRBV2; CDR3aa: ASSELGRYGYT
abundance: many; len: 10; v_gene: TRBV7-3; CDR3aa: ASSLRNGEAF
abundance: many; len: 14; v_gene: TRBV5-1; CDR3aa: ASSSDRVRGANVLT
abundance: few; len: 11; v_gene: TRBV2; CDR3aa: ASSERGRSEAF
abundance: many; len: 13; v_gene: TRBV2; CDR3aa: ASSEGGSAMEKLF
abundance: many; len: 11; v_gene: TRBV19; CDR3aa: ASSPTVAETQY